This TCR beta chain was observed in a study of T cell responses to AZD1222 COVID-19 vaccine. Data came from immunoSEQ multiplex PCR; TCRdb stores just in-frame clones and leaves some out. This sample has under 150,000 clones, with 70% to 90% found just once. The V end lost 7 bases, the J end lost 4 bases, and 11 bases lay between the germline ends. The CDR3 contains 12 residues. This rearrangement joins TRBV12-3 or TRBV12-4 to TRBJ2-7; D gene ambiguous. The TCR was taken from an adult in good health. Sequencing was performed on peripheral blood, taken on day 0 of AZD1222 vaccination. The CDR3 nucleotides read TGTGCCAGCACCTGGTTGGGGTACGAGCAGTACTTC. Protein sequence: CASTWLGYEQYF.